The entry that follows covers one T cell receptor beta chain sequence. How the authors handled the data: Estimation of nucleated cell counts was performed using reference gene primer amplification. Repertoires were generated with immunoSEQ multiplex PCR, while TCRdb's copy carries only in-frame clones and drops some. That table supplies the V and J calls and clone size; D and trimming were determined from the DNA. The sample contains some 75,000 clones, roughly 90% of which appear only once. The data are from a study of blood T cell repertoires in COVID-19. Turning to the study itself: The United States, Italy and Spain were the sources of the acute and convalescent COVID-19 samples. From T cells, B-cell-depleted T cells, or PBMCs came the material, which was cDNA or gDNA.

Germline values: CDR1 SGHTA, CDR2 FQGNSA. This CDR3 is built from 12 residues. Trimming cost V 2 bases and J 4 bases, with 6 bases left between them. Specimen: peripheral blood. J is TRBJ2-7 and V is TRBV7-2; D uncertain. The TCR comes from a human donor in a cohort sampled during active COVID-19. The CDR3 nucleotides read TGTGCCAGCAGCTTAAACGGTTACGAGCAGTACTTC. Its protein is CASSLNGYEQYF.